The 32 T cell receptor beta chains listed next were all sequenced from one sample in a study of blood T cells in healthy people across ages. Combining a sample-barcoded 5' primer with a J-beta primer mix, a second PCR ran for roughly 6 to 11 cycles. TCRdb used MiXCR to reprocess the 5' RACE reads, holding one entry per CDR3 protein. The sample has 1.5 million to 2 million distinct CDR3 sequences, roughly 50% seen once. The sample taken for sequencing was blood. The receptors come from a woman between 35 and 50 years old in good health.

A remark on this clonotype: One end of the junction is discordant with germline, which a read error may explain. The chain joins TRBV6-5 to TRBJ2-4; 7 bases fit TRBD1. This CDR3 is 13 amino acids long. Per germline, CDR1 MNHEY and CDR2 SVGAGI. In DNA, the CDR3 is TGTGCCAGCCGCAAGACAGGGTCCGACGAGCAGTGCTTC. This translates into CASRKTGSDEQCF.

The chain couples TRBV3-1 to TRBJ2-7, with D hard to call. The CDR3 sequence is 11 residues long. The germline V and J ends were trimmed by 0 bases and 10 bases, with 7 bases remaining between them. Looked up from germline, CDR1 is LGHDT and CDR2 is YNNKEL (reference sequence). The CDR3 coding sequence is TGTGCCAGCAGCCAAGAAAGGCCCCAGTACTTC. Translating it yields CASSQERPQYF.

The table lists this clonotype with a few counts. The rearrangement links TRBV4-2 to TRBJ2-1, with D perhaps matching TRBD2 (5 bases). The CDR3 loop spans 12 amino acids. Germline V gives CDR1 LGHNA, CDR2 YNFKEQ. Trimming removed 6 bases at V and 8 bases at J, with 11 bases between. The CDR3 DNA reads as TGTGCCAGCAGAAGAACTAGAGATGAGCAGTTCTTC. Protein sequence: CASRRTRDEQFF.

The V and J genes are TRBV6-5 and TRBJ2-7; D perhaps matches TRBD1 (5 bases). The CDR3 runs 15 residues. Looked up from germline, CDR1 is MNHEY and CDR2 is SVGAGI. V lost 0 bases, J lost 2 bases, and 11 bases lay in between. The DNA of the CDR3 is TGTGCCAGCAGTTACTCTCAGGGCAGAGCCTACGAGCAGTACTTC. It specifies CASSYSQGRAYEQYF.

There are a few counts of this clonotype. The V call is TRBV12-3 or TRBV12-4, the J call TRBJ2-1; 10 bases fit TRBD2. The CDR3 covers 15 residues. Trimming took 5 bases from V and 5 from J; bases not matched to a gene: 6. The CDR3 nucleotides read TGTGCCAGCAGTCTTAGCGGGGGGCCCAACAATGAGCAGTTCTTC. This sequence encodes CASSLSGGPNNEQFF.

The chain recombines TRBV20-1 with TRBJ1-5; D uncertain. V was trimmed by 0 bases and J by 3 bases, leaving 21 bases between them. Germline V CDR1 and CDR2: DFQATT, SNEGSKA (reference sequence). This CDR3 comprises 18 residues. CDR3 protein: CSARDLGPGTVDNQPQHF. CDR3 nucleotide sequence: TGCAGTGCTAGAGATCTCGGGCCGGGAACGGTGGACAATCAGCCCCAGCATTTT.

V and J are TRBV9 and TRBJ2-5; D might be TRBD1 or TRBD2, each matching 5 bases. The CDR3 is 17 amino acids. The V gene's germline CDR1 is SGDLS and CDR2 YYNGEE. V lost 0 bases to trimming and J lost 1 base, with 16 bases between them. The CDR3 nucleotides read TGTGCCAGCAGCGTAGGGCAGGGTAGGGAGATCCAAGAGACCCAGTACTTC. Translated: CASSVGQGREIQETQYF.

V and J are TRBV18 and TRBJ1-2, with D unresolved. Germline values: CDR1 KGHSH, CDR2 LQKENI. V lost 3 bases to trimming and J lost 3 bases, with 17 bases between them. The CDR3 contains 16 residues. CDR3 region: CASSPPGPGIYYGYTF. In DNA form, the CDR3 reads TGTGCCAGCTCACCCCCTGGGCCAGGAATCTACTATGGCTACACCTTC. Complete variable domain (other parts from reference TRBV18 and TRBJ1-2): NAGVMQNPRHLVRRRGQEARLRCSPMKGHSHVYWYRQLPEEGLKFMVYLQKENIIDESGMPKERFSAEFPKEGPSILRIQQVVRGDSAAYFCASSPPGPGIYYGYTFGSGTRLTVV.

The genes are TRBV12-3 or TRBV12-4 and TRBJ1-4; D gene uncertain. V dropped 7 bases and J dropped 5 bases, with 14 bases sitting between them. The CDR3 covers 14 residues. The CDR3 is CASTQGLANEKLFF. The CDR3 DNA is TGTGCCAGCACCCAAGGGTTAGCGAATGAAAAACTGTTTTTT.

As regards this clonotype: This could be a read error, since a much larger clone is one nucleotide away. CDR3 sequence reads: CASSRDRVEETQFF. CDR3 DNA: TGTGCCAGCAGTCGGGACAGGGTAGAAGAGACCCAGTTCTTC. This chain connects TRBV6-5 to TRBJ2-5; the match to TRBD1 covers 9 bases. Near its end, the DNA agrees better with TRBJ2-1, so the J call may be wrong. Per the germline V gene, CDR1 is MNHEY and CDR2 is SVGAGI. The length of the CDR3 is 14 residues.

The chain joins TRBV28 to TRBJ2-1; 12 bases are a match to TRBD2. Per the germline V gene, CDR1 is MDHEN and CDR2 is SYDVKM. With V trimmed by 2 bases and J by 0 bases, 14 bases remained unmatched. The CDR3 consists of 21 residues. DNA of the CDR3: TGTGCCAGCAGTTTACGTATTTGGGCTAGCGGGAGGGGGAGCTCCTACAATGAGCAGTTCTTC. This codes for CASSLRIWASGRGSSYNEQFF.

The J gene is TRBJ2-1, the V gene TRBV20-1, with 7 positions matching TRBD1. Looked up from germline, CDR1 is DFQATT and CDR2 is SNEGSKA (reference sequence). The CDR3 is 13 residues long. The V gene end was trimmed by 7 bases and the J gene end by 7 bases; junction bases not matched to a gene: 10. CDR3 amino acids: CSVRRDRANEQFF. The CDR3 bases are TGCAGTGTTCGACGCGACAGGGCAAATGAGCAGTTCTTC.

The rearrangement uses TRBV4-2 and TRBJ2-1; TRBD2 matches at 10 bases. Germline loops: CDR1 LGHNA, CDR2 YNFKEQ. This CDR3 contains 17 residues. V shed 4 bases, J shed 10 bases, and the junction held 16 bases outside the gene matches. Written as DNA, the CDR3 is TGTGCCAGCAGCCCGGGCGGGGTAGCGGGGGGACCATACGAGCAGTTCTTC. Amino acid sequence: CASSPGGVAGGPYEQFF.

This clonotype was counted once. This chain uses TRBV4-3 with TRBJ1-4; the D is unclear. CDR3 length: 16 residues. With 0 bases removed from V and 3 bases from J, the gap between germline ends came to 11 bases. Germline-derived CDR1 and CDR2 are LGHNA and YSLEER. CDR3 loop: CASSQDEGRANEKLFF. In DNA form, the CDR3 reads TGCGCCAGCAGCCAAGATGAAGGGAGGGCTAATGAAAAACTGTTTTTT.

The gene calls are TRBV7-8 and TRBJ1-2; tentatively, D is TRBD1 (5 bases). Looked up from germline, CDR1 is SGHVS and CDR2 is FQNEAQ. The CDR3 contains 13 residues. V dropped 5 bases and J dropped 7 bases, with 14 bases sitting between them. The CDR3 here is CASSAGETCGYTF. In nucleotides, the CDR3 is TGTGCCAGCAGCGCGGGGGAAACATGTGGCTACACCTTC.

This clonotype has just one count. The chain couples TRBV7-9 to TRBJ1-4; D remains unclear. The CDR3 totals 15 residues. V gave up 2 bases and J gave up 4 bases, with 11 bases separating them. Germline-derived CDR1 and CDR2 are SEHNR and FQNEAQ (reference sequence). CDR3 amino acids: CASSLSAGVNEKLFF. The CDR3 DNA follows: TGTGCCAGCAGCTTAAGTGCCGGGGTTAATGAAAAACTGTTTTTT.

This chain connects TRBV6-1 to TRBJ2-4, with D uncertain. Trimming took 3 bases from V and 3 from J, leaving 21 bases between them. In germline, CDR1 is MNHNS, CDR2 SASEGT. This CDR3 is 18 amino acids long. CDR3 sequence reads: CASSEFLDQPDVKNIQYF. For the CDR3, the DNA is TGTGCCAGCAGTGAGTTCCTAGATCAACCCGATGTCAAAAACATTCAGTACTTC.

The chain combines TRBV6-1 with TRBJ1-5; D is possibly TRBD1 (6 bases). Per the germline V gene, CDR1 is MNHNS and CDR2 is SASEGT. The length of the CDR3 is 17 residues. Trimming stripped 5 bases from V and 1 base from J, with 18 bases between. CDR3 bases: TGTGCCAGCAGTCAACTGGGGGGCGGACGGAGCAATCAGCCCCAGCATTTT. Residues: CASSQLGGGRSNQPQHF.

This clonotype was counted between two and nine times. This sequence joins TRBV5-5 and TRBJ1-1; no definite D call. V was clipped by 1 base and J by 11 bases, with 15 bases between them. The CDR3 runs 13 residues. Germline CDR1 SGHKS, CDR2 YYEKEE (reference sequence). The CDR3 spells CASSLLYNHVAFF. The CDR3 nucleotides read TGTGCCAGCAGCTTGTTATACAACCATGTCGCTTTCTTT.

The chain has TRBV6-4 and TRBJ2-5; 9 bases agree with TRBD1. The J call may be faulty, since TRBJ2-7 better matches the DNA end. Germline assignment: CDR1 MRHNA and CDR2 SNTAGT. This CDR3 comprises 13 residues. The CDR3 loop reads CASSKGQGTEQYF. In DNA form, the CDR3 reads TGTGCCAGCAGCAAGGGACAGGGAACCGAGCAGTACTTC.

The gene calls are TRBV5-1 and TRBJ2-3, with TRBD2 matching over 9 bases. Per the germline V gene, CDR1 is SGHRS and CDR2 is YFSETQ. The CDR3 sequence is 16 residues long. Trimming at V came to 1 base and at J to 1 base, leaving 4 bases not matched to a gene. CDR3 DNA sequence: TGCGCCAGCAGCTTGTTGTCTAGCGGGGGCACAGATACGCAGTATTTT. It translates to CASSLLSSGGTDTQYF.

This clonotype was seen a few times. The rearrangement uses TRBV6-5 and TRBJ2-5, with 9 bases aligning to TRBD2. The CDR3 consists of 17 residues. Losses at the gene ends were 1 base for V and 1 base for J; bases not matched to a gene: 7. CDR1 and CDR2 from the germline V gene are MNHEY and SVGAGI. The DNA of the CDR3 is TGTGCCAGCAGTTACTATTCGGCTAGCGGGGCCCAAGAGACCCAGTACTTC. It yields the protein CASSYYSASGAQETQYF.

This clonotype was observed a few times. The chain carries TRBV7-2 and TRBJ2-5, with D hard to call. Germline values: CDR1 SGHTA, CDR2 FQGNSA. CDR3 size: 14 residues. V was shortened by 5 bases and J by 5 bases, with 15 bases between the two germline ends. CDR3 residues: CASSLDSFVETQYF. Written as DNA, the CDR3 is TGTGCCAGCAGCCTAGACTCATTCGTGGAGACCCAGTACTTC.

V usage is TRBV28 and J usage is TRBJ2-7, with TRBD1 identical over 9 bases. The germline V gene encodes CDR1 MDHEN and CDR2 SYDVKM. With V trimmed by 9 bases and J by 3 bases, 12 bases remained unmatched. The CDR3 consists of 15 residues. Written as DNA, the CDR3 is TGTGCCAGTAGGGGCTTGGGGACAGGGCACTACGAGCAGTACTTC. It codes for CASRGLGTGHYEQYF.

The J gene is TRBJ1-6, the V gene TRBV5-1; unclear D gene. From germline, CDR1 is SGHRS and CDR2 YFSETQ. The CDR3 spans 16 residues. The V and J ends lost 4 bases and 2 bases respectively, with 13 bases between them. CDR3 protein: CASSPEGSAYNSPLHF. DNA of the CDR3: TGCGCCAGCAGCCCGGAAGGGTCGGCCTATAATTCACCCCTCCACTTT. Looking up the rest from reference TRBV5-1 and TRBJ1-6 gives the full variable domain: KAGVTQTPRYLIKTRGQQVTLSCSPISGHRSVSWYQQTPGQGLQFLFEYFSETQRNKGNFPGRFSGRQFSNSRSEMNVSTLELGDSALYLCASSPEGSAYNSPLHFGNGTRLTVT.

The V call is TRBV28, the J call TRBJ2-6, with D uncertain. The germline V gene encodes CDR1 MDHEN and CDR2 SYDVKM. The V end lost 10 bases, the J end lost 0 bases, and 16 bases lay between the germline ends. The CDR3 covers 16 residues. For the CDR3, the DNA is TGTGCCACCAAGACACTAACGAGCTCTGGGGCCAACGTCCTGACTTTC. Translating gives CATKTLTSSGANVLTF.

Only a few counts were recorded for this clonotype. The V gene is TRBV5-1, the J gene TRBJ2-3, with D maybe TRBD2 (5 bases). Germline lookup yields CDR1 SGHRS and CDR2 YFSETQ. Trimming shortened V by 4 bases and J by 4 bases, and 13 bases separated the two germline ends. CDR3 size: 14 residues. For the CDR3, the DNA is TGCGCCAGCAGCCCCGGGGTGAGGGCAGATACGCAGTATTTT. Translated, it gives CASSPGVRADTQYF. The full variable domain, with the rest looked up from reference TRBV5-1 and TRBJ2-3, is KAGVTQTPRYLIKTRGQQVTLSCSPISGHRSVSWYQQTPGQGLQFLFEYFSETQRNKGNFPGRFSGRQFSNSRSEMNVSTLELGDSALYLCASSPGVRADTQYFGPGTRLTVL.

The chain has TRBV7-9 and TRBJ1-2; D is unresolved. The germline V and J ends were trimmed by 11 bases and 4 bases, with 26 bases remaining between them. The CDR3 has 16 amino acids. The germline V gene has CDR1 SEHNR and CDR2 FQNEAQ (reference sequence). CDR3 sequence (DNA): TGTGCCTGCACGCAAATCATCCTCCCGGTGGGCTATGGCTACACCTTC. Protein: CACTQIILPVGYGYTF.

V is TRBV15 and J is TRBJ1-4; possible D gene TRBD1, 6 bases. The germline V and J ends were trimmed by 6 bases and 5 bases, with 13 bases remaining between them. Germline assignment: CDR1 LNHNV and CDR2 YYDKDF (reference sequence). The CDR3 is 14 residues long. As DNA, the CDR3 is TGTGCCACCAGGCGGAGGCAGGGGAATGAAAAACTGTTTTTT. It yields the protein CATRRRQGNEKLFF.

To note about this clonotype: Since a much larger clone is just one base distant, this may be a read error. V gene TRBV4-1 combines with J gene TRBJ2-1; D is perhaps TRBD1 (7 bases). Germline V gives CDR1 MGHRA, CDR2 YSYEKL. The CDR3 has 13 amino acids. V lost 8 bases and J 10 bases, leaving 18 bases between the germline ends. This chain's CDR3 is CASGGTDTYEQFF. CDR3 coding DNA: TGCGCCAGCGGGGGGACAGATACCTACGAGCAGTTCTTC.

This clonotype turned up a few times. This chain links TRBV4-3 with TRBJ1-2; D not certain. Trimming took 0 bases from V and 5 from J, leaving 10 bases between them. The length of the CDR3 is 14 residues. Germline CDR1 is LGHNA and CDR2 is YSLEER. The CDR3: CASSQERLTYGYTF. The DNA of the CDR3 is TGCGCCAGCAGCCAAGAACGGTTAACTTATGGCTACACCTTC.

This chain connects TRBV20-1 to TRBJ2-4, with 7 bases matching TRBD2. This CDR3 region has 16 residues. Germline lookup yields CDR1 DFQATT and CDR2 SNEGSKA (reference sequence). The trim removed 0 bases at V and 0 bases at J, leaving 5 bases unmatched. The CDR3 DNA follows: TGCAGTGCTAGAGACCGTAGCGGGCTAGCCAAAAACATTCAGTACTTC. Residues: CSARDRSGLAKNIQYF.